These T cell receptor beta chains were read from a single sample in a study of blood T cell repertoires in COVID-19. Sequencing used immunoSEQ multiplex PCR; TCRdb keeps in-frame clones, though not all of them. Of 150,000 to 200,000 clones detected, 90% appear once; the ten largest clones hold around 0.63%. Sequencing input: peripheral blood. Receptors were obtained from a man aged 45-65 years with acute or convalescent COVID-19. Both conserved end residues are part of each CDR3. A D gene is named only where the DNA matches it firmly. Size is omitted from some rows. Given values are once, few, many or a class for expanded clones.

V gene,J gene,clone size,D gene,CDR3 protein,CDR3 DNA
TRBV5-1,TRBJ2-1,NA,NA,CASSVAGTRFLVSLSNEQFF,TGCGCCAGCAGCGTCGCCGGGACTCGTTTCCTCGTTTCCCTTAGCAATGAGCAGTTCTTC
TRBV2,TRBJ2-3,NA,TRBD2,CASSRSRPGGQTDTQYF,TGTGCCAGCAGTAGATCTAGACCGGGGGGTCAGACAGATACGCAGTATTTT
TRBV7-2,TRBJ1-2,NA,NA,CASRGWDYGYTF,TGTGCCTCTAGGGGGTGGGACTATGGCTACACCTTC
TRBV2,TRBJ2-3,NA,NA,CASSEWRDTDTQYF,TGTGCCAGCAGTGAGTGGCGGGACACAGATACGCAGTATTTT
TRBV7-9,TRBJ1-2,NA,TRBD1,CASSLAMWTGRGRHGYTF,TGTGCCAGCAGCTTAGCTATGTGGACAGGCAGAGGACGACATGGCTACACCTTC
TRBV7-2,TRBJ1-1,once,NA,CASSLGHSYTEAFF,TGTGCCAGCAGCTTAGGGCACAGTTACACTGAAGCTTTCTTT
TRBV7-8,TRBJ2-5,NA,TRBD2,CASSFQVGGVVETQYF,TGTGCCAGCAGCTTTCAAGTGGGGGGGGTGGTAGAGACCCAGTACTTC
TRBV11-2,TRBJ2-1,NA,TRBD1,CASSLWVGQGVGEQFF,TGTGCCAGCAGCCTCTGGGTGGGACAGGGGGTTGGTGAGCAGTTCTTC
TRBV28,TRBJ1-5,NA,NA,CASSSTRRSQHF,TGTGCCAGCAGTTCCACCCGCCGGTCCCAGCATTTT
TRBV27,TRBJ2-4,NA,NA,CASRPLELAKNIQYF,TGTGCCAGCAGGCCATTAGAGCTAGCCAAAAACATTCAGTACTTC
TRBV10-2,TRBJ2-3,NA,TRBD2,CASRVAGRTDTQYF,TGCGCCAGCAGGGTAGCGGGAAGGACAGATACGCAGTATTTT
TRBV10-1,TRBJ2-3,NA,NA,CASSDKGNTDTQYF,TGCGCCAGCAGTGATAAGGGGAACACAGATACGCAGTATTTT
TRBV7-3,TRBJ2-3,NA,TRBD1,CASSLGQTTDTQYF,TGTGCCAGCAGCTTGGGACAGACCACAGATACGCAGTATTTT
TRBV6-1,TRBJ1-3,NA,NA,CASSVGFGGRGNTIYF,TGTGCCAGCAGTGTTGGGTTCGGGGGGCGAGGAAACACCATATATTTT
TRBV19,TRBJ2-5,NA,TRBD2,CASSIGLAGGGETQYF,TGTGCCAGTAGTATAGGGCTAGCGGGAGGAGGGGAGACCCAGTACTTC
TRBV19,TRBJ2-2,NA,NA,CASSIVPQANTGELFF,TGTGCCAGTAGTATTGTCCCACAGGCGAACACCGGGGAGCTGTTTTTT
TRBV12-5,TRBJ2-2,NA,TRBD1,CASGFIQGAGTGELFF,TGTGCTAGTGGTTTTATACAGGGGGCGGGGACCGGGGAGCTGTTTTTT
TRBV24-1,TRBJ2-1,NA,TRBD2,CATSDSPGTSGRAAYNEQFF,TGTGCCACCAGTGATTCCCCCGGGACTAGCGGGAGGGCCGCCTACAATGAGCAGTTCTTC
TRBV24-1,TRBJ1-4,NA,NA,CATSDGATNEKLFF,TGTGCCACCAGTGACGGAGCAACTAATGAAAAACTGTTTTTT